This T cell receptor beta chain was identified during a study of blood T cell repertoires in COVID-19. The germline CDR1 and CDR2 sequences are MGHRA and YSYEKL. The V and J ends lost 1 base and 1 base, in that order; junction bases with no gene match: 6. The CDR3 is 16 amino acids. The authors' processing: Nucleated cell counts were estimated from reference gene primer amplification. Only in-frame clones appear in the TCRdb table, and some are missing; sequencing was by immunoSEQ multiplex PCR. The V and J calls and clone size come from that table; D and trimming were worked out from the DNA. The sample has 150,000 to 200,000 clones, over 80% seen once.

This chain connects TRBV4-1 to TRBJ1-1, with 7 bases fitting TRBD1. Sequencing used peripheral blood. This TCR came from a woman older than 75 with active or convalescent COVID-19. CDR3 in DNA: TGCGCCAGCAGCCAAGGGAGGGGGCTAGGGAACACTGAAGCTTTCTTT. This translates into CASSQGRGLGNTEAFF.